The clone carrying this T cell receptor (beta chain) is a singleton in its sample. Antigen: not known. This sample is drawn from a study of shared clonotypes between healthy human individuals. V was cut by 0 bases and J by 0 bases, with 3 bases left in between. Germline V gene data show CDR1 as MGHRA and CDR2 as YSYEKL. The CDR3 contains 14 residues. Notes on the study in general: Researchers sampled only blood; tissue repertoires likely differ. Generation of non-shared clonotypes was less probable than generation of clonotypes shared by all four donors. The rarefaction results pointed to incomplete sorted-subset sequencing despite large depth.

Tens of thousands of T cell genomes, or roughly 200 ng DNA, went into the sorted-subset replicate PCRs. Profiled with immunoSEQ multiplex PCR; TCRdb holds only in-frame clones, not every one. Of 330,000 or so clones listed, around 67% are singletons. This receptor was identified in a man in his thirties or forties in good health. Sequences were obtained from memory CD4+ T cells sorted from blood. Subset: CD45RA-negative fraction. This chain connects TRBV4-1 to TRBJ1-3, with no clear D. The CDR3 reads CASSQDNSGNTIYF. CDR3 nucleotide sequence: TGCGCCAGCAGCCAAGACAACTCTGGAAACACCATATATTTT.